This record covers a single T cell receptor (beta chain). What it binds is not known. V lost 0 bases and J 4 bases, leaving 6 bases between the germline ends. The CDR3 loop spans 13 amino acids. Germline V gives CDR1 LGHNA, CDR2 YSLEER. The data originate from a study of cytomegalovirus exposure and HLA in healthy donors. Study-wide context: Among the 398 genotyped donors, approximately 81% were placed in the Caucasian-associated ancestry cluster.

Overall study findings and caveats: A later analysis showed HLA-associated TCR beta chains outstripping equally common others in clonal expansion. Earlier analysis found most TCR beta V segments productive about 87% or about 30% of the time. It was reported that TCR beta sequences correctly inferred the HLA-A and HLA-B alleles for most subjects.

Researchers ran the PCR with 60 Vbeta and 13 Jbeta primers. Some clones are missing from TCRdb's copy, which holds only in-frame ones; the method was immunoSEQ multiplex PCR. The data hold some 140,000 clones, with about 76% observed a single time. The chain carries TRBV4-3 and TRBJ1-2; D not resolved. The source is a man aged 25 to 45 in good health and CMV-seropositive. The source material was PBMCs. CDR3 sequence reads: CASSQDRSYGYTF. The CDR3 coding sequence is TGCGCCAGCAGCCAAGATAGATCCTATGGCTACACCTTC.